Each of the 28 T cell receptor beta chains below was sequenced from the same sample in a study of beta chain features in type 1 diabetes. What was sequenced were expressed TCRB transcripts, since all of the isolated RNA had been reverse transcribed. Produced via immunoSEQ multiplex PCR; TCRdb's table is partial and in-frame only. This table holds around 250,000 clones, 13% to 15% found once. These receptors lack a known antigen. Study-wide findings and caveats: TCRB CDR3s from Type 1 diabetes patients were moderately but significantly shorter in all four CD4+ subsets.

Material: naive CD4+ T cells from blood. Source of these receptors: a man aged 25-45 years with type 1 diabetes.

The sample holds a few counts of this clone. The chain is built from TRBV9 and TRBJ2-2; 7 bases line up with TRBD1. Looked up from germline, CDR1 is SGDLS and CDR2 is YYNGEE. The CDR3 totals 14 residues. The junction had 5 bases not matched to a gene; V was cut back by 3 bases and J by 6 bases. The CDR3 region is CASSAGTAPGELFF. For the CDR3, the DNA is TGTGCCAGCAGCGCCGGGACAGCCCCCGGGGAGCTGTTTTTT.

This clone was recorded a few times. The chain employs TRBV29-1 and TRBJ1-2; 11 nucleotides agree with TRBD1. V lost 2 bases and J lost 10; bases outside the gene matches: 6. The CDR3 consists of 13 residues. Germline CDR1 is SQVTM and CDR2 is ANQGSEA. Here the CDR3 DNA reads TGCAGCGTTGAATACGGGACAGGGGGAGTCTACACCTTC. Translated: CSVEYGTGGVYTF.

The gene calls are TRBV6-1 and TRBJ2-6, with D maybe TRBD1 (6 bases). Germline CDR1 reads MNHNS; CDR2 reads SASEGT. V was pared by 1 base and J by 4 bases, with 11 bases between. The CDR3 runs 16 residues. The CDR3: CASSEVLGAGANVLTF. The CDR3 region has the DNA TGTGCCAGCAGTGAAGTTCTGGGGGCAGGGGCCAACGTCCTGACTTTC.

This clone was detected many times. CDR3 coding DNA: TGCGCCAGCAGTCAGCGCACCATTCAAGAGACCCAGTACTTC. Residues: CASSQRTIQETQYF. V usage is TRBV23-1 and J usage is TRBJ2-5; no reliable D call. TRBV23-1 is annotated as an ORF whose role is uncertain. With 3 bases removed from V and 2 bases from J, the gap between germline ends came to 10 bases. The CDR3 loop spans 14 amino acids.

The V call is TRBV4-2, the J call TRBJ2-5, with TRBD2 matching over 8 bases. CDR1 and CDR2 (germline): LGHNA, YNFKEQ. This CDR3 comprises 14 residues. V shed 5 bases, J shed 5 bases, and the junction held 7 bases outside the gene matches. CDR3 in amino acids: CASSLGLVFETQYF. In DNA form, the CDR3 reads TGTGCCAGCAGCTTGGGACTAGTCTTCGAGACCCAGTACTTC.

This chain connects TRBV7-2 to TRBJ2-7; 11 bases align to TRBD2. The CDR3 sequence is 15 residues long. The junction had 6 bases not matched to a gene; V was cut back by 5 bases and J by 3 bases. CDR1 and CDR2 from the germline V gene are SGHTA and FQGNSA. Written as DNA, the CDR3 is TGTGCCAGCAGCCTAACTAGCGGGAGCGGCTACGAGCAGTACTTC. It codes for CASSLTSGSGYEQYF.

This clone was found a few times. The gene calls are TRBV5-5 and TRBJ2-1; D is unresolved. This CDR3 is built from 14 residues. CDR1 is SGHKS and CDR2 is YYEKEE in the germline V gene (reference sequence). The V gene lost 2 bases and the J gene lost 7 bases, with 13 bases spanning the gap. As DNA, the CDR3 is TGTGCCAGCAGCTTCACGGCCCTGAGGAATGAGCAGTTCTTC. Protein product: CASSFTALRNEQFF.

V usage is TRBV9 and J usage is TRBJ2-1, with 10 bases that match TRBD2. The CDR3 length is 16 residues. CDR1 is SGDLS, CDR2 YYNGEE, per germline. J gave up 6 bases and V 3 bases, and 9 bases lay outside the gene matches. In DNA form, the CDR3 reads TGTGCCAGCAGCGCCTCCGGGACTAGCGTCTCCAATGAGCAGTTCTTC. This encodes CASSASGTSVSNEQFF.

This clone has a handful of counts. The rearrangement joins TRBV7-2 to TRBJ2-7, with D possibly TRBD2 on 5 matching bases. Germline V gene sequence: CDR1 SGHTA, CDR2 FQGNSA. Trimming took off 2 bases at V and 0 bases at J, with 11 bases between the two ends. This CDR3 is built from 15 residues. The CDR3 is CASSLTAVSSYEQYF. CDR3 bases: TGTGCCAGCAGCTTAACAGCGGTTAGCTCCTACGAGCAGTACTTC.

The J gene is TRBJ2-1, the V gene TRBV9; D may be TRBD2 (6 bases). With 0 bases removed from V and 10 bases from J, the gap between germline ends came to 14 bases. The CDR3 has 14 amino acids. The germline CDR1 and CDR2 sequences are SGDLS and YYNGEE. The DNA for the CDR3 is TGTGCCAGCAGCGTAGAATTAGCGGTCAGGGAGCAGTTCTTC. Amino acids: CASSVELAVREQFF.

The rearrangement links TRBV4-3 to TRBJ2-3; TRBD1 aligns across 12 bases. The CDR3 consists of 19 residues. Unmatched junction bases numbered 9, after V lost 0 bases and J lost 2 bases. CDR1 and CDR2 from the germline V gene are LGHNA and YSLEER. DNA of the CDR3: TGCGCCAGCAGCCAAGATCGGGGGACAGGGGGCATAGCCACAGATACGCAGTATTTT. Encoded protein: CASSQDRGTGGIATDTQYF.

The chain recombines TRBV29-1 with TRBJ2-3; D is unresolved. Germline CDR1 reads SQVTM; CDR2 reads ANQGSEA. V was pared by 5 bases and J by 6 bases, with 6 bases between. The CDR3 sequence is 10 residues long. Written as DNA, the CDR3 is TGCAGCGTTCTCCGGGATACGCAGTATTTT. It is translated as CSVLRDTQYF.

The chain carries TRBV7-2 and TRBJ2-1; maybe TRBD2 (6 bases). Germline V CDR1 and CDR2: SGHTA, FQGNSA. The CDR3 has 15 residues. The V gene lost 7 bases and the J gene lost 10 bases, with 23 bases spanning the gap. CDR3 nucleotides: TGTGCCAGCATTAAGGAGGCGGGATCAAGTTCGGAGCAGTTCTTC. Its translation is CASIKEAGSSSEQFF.

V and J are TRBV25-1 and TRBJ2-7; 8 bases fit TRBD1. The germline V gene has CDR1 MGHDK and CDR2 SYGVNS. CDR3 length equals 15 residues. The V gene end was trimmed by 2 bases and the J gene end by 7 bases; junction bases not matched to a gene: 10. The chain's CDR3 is CASSEVGRTGLEQYF. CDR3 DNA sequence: TGTGCCAGCAGTGAAGTTGGTCGGACAGGGCTTGAGCAGTACTTC.

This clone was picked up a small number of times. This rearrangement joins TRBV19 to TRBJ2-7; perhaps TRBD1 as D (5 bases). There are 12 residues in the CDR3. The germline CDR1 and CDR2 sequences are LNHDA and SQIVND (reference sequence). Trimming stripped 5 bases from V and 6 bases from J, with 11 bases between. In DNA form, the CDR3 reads TGTGCCAGTAGTGACAATGGGGCCGAGCAGTACTTC. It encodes CASSDNGAEQYF.

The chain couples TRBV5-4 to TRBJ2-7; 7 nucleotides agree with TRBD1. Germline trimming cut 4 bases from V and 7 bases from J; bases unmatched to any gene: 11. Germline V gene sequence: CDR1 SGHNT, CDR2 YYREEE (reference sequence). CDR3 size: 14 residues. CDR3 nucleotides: TGTGCCAGCAGCCCCCGACAGGGCCCAGGGGAGCAGTACTTC. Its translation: CASSPRQGPGEQYF.

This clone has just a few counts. The CDR3 sequence is CASSVDGGAKDQPQHF. The CDR3 DNA reads TGTGCCAGCAGCGTAGATGGGGGGGCCAAGGATCAGCCCCAGCATTTT. The chain links TRBV9 to TRBJ1-5, with D maybe TRBD1 (6 bases). This CDR3 comprises 16 residues. Germline V gene lookup returns CDR1 SGDLS and CDR2 YYNGEE. The germline V and J ends were trimmed by 0 bases and 5 bases, with 15 bases remaining between them.

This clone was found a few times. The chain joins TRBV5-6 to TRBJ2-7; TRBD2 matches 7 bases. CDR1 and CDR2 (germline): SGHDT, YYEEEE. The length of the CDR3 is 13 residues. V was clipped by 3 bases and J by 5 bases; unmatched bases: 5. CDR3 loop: CASSWIAGDEQYF. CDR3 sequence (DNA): TGTGCCAGCAGCTGGATCGCGGGGGACGAGCAGTACTTC.

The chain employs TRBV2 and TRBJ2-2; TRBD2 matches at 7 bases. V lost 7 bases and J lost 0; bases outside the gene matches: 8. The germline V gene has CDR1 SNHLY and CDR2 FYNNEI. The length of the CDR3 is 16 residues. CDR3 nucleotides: TGTGCCAGCAATTATTTCGGACTAGCGAACACCGGGGAGCTGTTTTTT. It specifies CASNYFGLANTGELFF. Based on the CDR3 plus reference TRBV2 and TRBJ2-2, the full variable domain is EPEVTQTPSHQVTQMGQEVILRCVPISNHLYFYWYRQILGQKVEFLVSFYNNEISEKSEIFDDQFSVERPDGSNFTLKIRSTKLEDSAMYFCASNYFGLANTGELFFGEGSRLTVL.

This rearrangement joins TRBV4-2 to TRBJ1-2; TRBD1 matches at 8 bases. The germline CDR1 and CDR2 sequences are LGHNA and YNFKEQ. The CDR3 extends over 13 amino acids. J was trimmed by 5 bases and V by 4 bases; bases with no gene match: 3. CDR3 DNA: TGTGCCAGCAGCCCCGGACAGGGTTATGGCTACACCTTC. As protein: CASSPGQGYGYTF.

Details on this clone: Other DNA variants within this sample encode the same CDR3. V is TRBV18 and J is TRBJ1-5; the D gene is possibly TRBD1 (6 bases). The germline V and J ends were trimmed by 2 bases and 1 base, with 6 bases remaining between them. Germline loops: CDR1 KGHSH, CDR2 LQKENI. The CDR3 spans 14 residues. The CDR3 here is CASSPGQSNQPQHF. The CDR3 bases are TGTGCCAGCTCACCAGGACAGAGCAATCAGCCCCAGCATTTT.

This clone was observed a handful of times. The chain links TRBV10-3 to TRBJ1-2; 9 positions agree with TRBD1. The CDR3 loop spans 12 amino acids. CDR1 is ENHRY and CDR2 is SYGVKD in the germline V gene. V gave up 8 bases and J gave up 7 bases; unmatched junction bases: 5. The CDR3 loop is CAISDRGGGYTF. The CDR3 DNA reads TGTGCCATCTCGGACAGGGGAGGTGGCTACACCTTC.

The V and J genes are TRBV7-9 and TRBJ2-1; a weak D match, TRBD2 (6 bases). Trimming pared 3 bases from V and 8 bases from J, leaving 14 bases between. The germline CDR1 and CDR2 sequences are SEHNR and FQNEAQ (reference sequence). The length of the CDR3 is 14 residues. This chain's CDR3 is CASSFLGTSDEQFF. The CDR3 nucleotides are TGTGCCAGCAGCTTTCTTGGGACTTCAGATGAGCAGTTCTTC. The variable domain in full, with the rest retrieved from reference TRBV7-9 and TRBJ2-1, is DTGVSQNPRHKITKRGQNVTFRCDPISEHNRLYWYRQTLGQGPEFLTYFQNEAQLEKSRLLSDRFSAERPKGSFSTLEIQRTEQGDSAMYLCASSFLGTSDEQFFGPGTRLTVL.

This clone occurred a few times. CDR3 region: CASSFTGTSKSSYNEQFF. DNA of the CDR3: TGCGCCAGCAGCTTTACCGGGACTAGCAAGAGCTCCTACAATGAGCAGTTCTTC. This chain uses TRBV5-1 with TRBJ2-1; 9 bases fit TRBD2. Trimming removed 2 bases from V and 0 bases from J; junction bases left unmatched: 9. The CDR3 consists of 18 residues. Looked up from germline, CDR1 is SGHRS and CDR2 is YFSETQ.

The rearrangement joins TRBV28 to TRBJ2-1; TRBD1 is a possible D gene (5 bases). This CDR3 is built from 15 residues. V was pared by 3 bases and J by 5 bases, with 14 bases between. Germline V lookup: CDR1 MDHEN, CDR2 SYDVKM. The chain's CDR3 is CASSLWQGRHNEQFF. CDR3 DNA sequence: TGTGCCAGCAGTTTGTGGCAGGGAAGGCACAATGAGCAGTTCTTC.

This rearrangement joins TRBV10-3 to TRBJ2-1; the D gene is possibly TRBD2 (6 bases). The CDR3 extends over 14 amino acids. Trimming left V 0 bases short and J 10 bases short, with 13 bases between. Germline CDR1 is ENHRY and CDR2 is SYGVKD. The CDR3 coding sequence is TGTGCCATCAGTGAGTCCCGCGGGGTAGGAGAGCAGTTCTTC. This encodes CAISESRGVGEQFF.

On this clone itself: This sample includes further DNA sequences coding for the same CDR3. For the CDR3, the DNA is TGTGCCAGCTCACCAGGGACAGGGGGTCCCTACGAGCAGTACTTC. It specifies CASSPGTGGPYEQYF. This chain connects TRBV18 to TRBJ2-7; TRBD1 aligns across 11 bases. CDR1 is KGHSH, CDR2 LQKENI, per germline. Trimming at V came to 2 bases and at J to 2 bases, leaving 2 bases not matched to a gene. The CDR3 covers 15 residues.

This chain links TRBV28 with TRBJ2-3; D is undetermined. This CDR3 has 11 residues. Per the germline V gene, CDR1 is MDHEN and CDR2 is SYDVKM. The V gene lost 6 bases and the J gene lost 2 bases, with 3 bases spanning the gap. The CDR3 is CASSFTDTQYF. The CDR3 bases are TGTGCCAGCAGCTTCACAGATACGCAGTATTTT.